This T cell receptor beta chain was obtained from a study of beta chain features in type 1 diabetes. Germline V gives CDR1 SGHTA, CDR2 FQGNSA. The CDR3 is made up of 14 amino acids. V was pared by 2 bases and J by 4 bases, with 11 bases between. Study conclusions and caveats: In cDNA sequencing, cells with high TCR expression could be over-represented. A possible short-template PCR bias applies equally to patients and controls. For patients, the naive, central memory and Treg TCRB repertoires appeared more alike than for healthy donors.

What was sequenced were expressed TCRB transcripts, since all of the isolated RNA had been reverse transcribed. Libraries were prepared by immunoSEQ multiplex PCR; TCRdb keeps only in-frame clonotypes and omits some of them. The sample records about 300,000 clones, around 7.8% being singletons. As regards this clone: Its cognate antigen is unknown.

Cells sorted by CD45RO/CCR7/CD25/CD127/CD95/CD27 comprised CD4+ naive, central memory, regulatory and stem cell-like memory cells. The rearrangement joins TRBV7-2 to TRBJ1-2; the D gene is possibly TRBD1 (5 bases). Sample: central memory CD4+ T cells from blood. This receptor was obtained from a woman under 30 in good health. The CDR3 is CASSLRQGGYGYTF. The CDR3 DNA is TGTGCCAGCAGCTTAAGGCAGGGTGGCTATGGCTACACCTTC.